A single T cell receptor (beta chain) is shown here with its context. No cognate antigen has been identified for it. One base away there is no much larger clone; base qualities are not given. This entry comes from a study of vaccination effects on CD4 cells after COVID-19 (dated by TCRdb to between 2021 and 2024). For the wider study: Two doses of either the BNT162b2 or the mRNA-1273 mRNA SARS-CoV-2 vaccine were administered to participants. A total of 10 COVID-19 convalescent patients and a handful of SARS-CoV-2-naive healthy vaccine recipients were included in the full study. In the study, cultures from other donors were sequenced using the Oncomine TCR Beta short-read assay on an Illumina iSeq 100. SARS-CoV-2 spike-specific CD4+ TCR repertoires from before and after mRNA vaccination were compared in COVID-19 convalescent patients and in infection-naive vaccine recipients. Study-wide findings and limitations: Among healthy vaccine recipients, nearly all vaccine-induced clones were SARS-CoV-2 mono-reactive, and only 1 of 255 was cross-reactive with common cold coronaviruses. Marked clonal contraction was observed in both infection-induced and vaccine-induced clones at late post-vaccination timepoints, consistent with waning T cell responses. The study was limited by a small number of convalescent patients and lacked early post-infection timepoints.

The library came from the immunoSEQ multiplex PCR assay. DNA from the cultured and isolated CD4+ T cells underwent TCR beta CDR3 sequencing. As for how the authors treated the data: Non-productive TCR sequences were discarded, and reads were trimmed to the CDR3 region, with only CDR3s of 7 or more amino acids retained. Antigen-specific clonotypes were identified using the MANAFEST web app by comparison of expansion in peptide wells against reference cultures. To count as positive, a clone had to show expansion at FDR<0.05 compared with the reference and with all other wells, an odds ratio above 5, and a frequency above 0.1% in two replicate wells. A clonotype was called cross-reactive if it was significantly expanded both in SARS-CoV-2 spike wells and in at least one common cold coronavirus spike condition. Using the stringdist R package, CDR3 similarity was measured by Levenshtein distance, and unrooted trees were constructed with ape in R 3.6.1. TCRdb mirrors the immuneACCESS table, restricted to in-frame sequences. Some clones are absent from its copies; in checked studies, under half trace to an unresolved V gene, and the reason for the others is unknown. That table furnishes V, J and clone size, whereas the DNA furnished D and trimming. Recorded for this sample are 11,000 to 15,000 clones; approximately 82% of them occurred a single time. About 26% of the sample belongs to the ten largest clones.

In the ViraFEST assay, PBMC were stimulated with viral peptide pools, and antigen-specific CD4+ T cell clonotypes were then identified by expansion using TCR sequencing. After approximately 11 days of culture, CD4+ T cells were isolated with the EasySep CD4+ T cell isolation kit. Negative nucleocapsid antibody results before and after vaccination confirmed that the healthy vaccine recipients had no prior SARS-CoV-2 infection. Some 2 million PBMC per well were cultured with 10 ug/ml peptides in IMDM containing 5% human AB serum, roughly 9.5 IU/ml IL-2 and gentamicin. Half of the culture medium was replaced with fresh IL-2-containing medium on days 3 and 7. Unless noted otherwise, every peptide stimulation condition was cultured in triplicate wells. PBMC were separated from whole blood using Ficoll-Paque Plus gradient centrifugation and were then either cryopreserved at -140C or used fresh. The overlapping peptide pools covered the spike proteins of SARS-CoV-2 as well as those of the common cold coronaviruses HCoV-NL63, HCoV-OC43 and HCoV-229E. Genomic DNA was extracted from cultured CD4+ T cells with the QIAamp micro DNA kit.

Via the germline V gene, CDR1 is MNHEY and CDR2 SVGAGI. CDR3 length: 12 amino acids, cysteine to phenylalanine. The entry retains the CDR3 DNA only, 36 bases that are in frame from base 1. V lost 0 bases and J lost 8 bases; the stretch between them is 7 bases long. The chain is assembled from TRBV6-5 and TRBJ1-1; the best D guess is TRBD1, with 6 bases matching. The material sequenced was CD4+ T cells from PBMCs cultured with HCoV-229E spike peptides, taken before COVID-19 vaccination. This specimen's cell subset or site label, per the study, means: HCoV-229E spike overlapping peptide pool stimulation. The sequence came from a human donor who received a COVID-19 vaccine. The bases are TGTGCCAGCAGTTACTCGAGGGGGGAAGCTTTCTTT. Translated, this gives CASSYSRGEAFF.